One sample yielded the 18 T cell receptor beta chains listed below, sequenced in a study of blood T cell repertoires in COVID-19. Sequenced by immunoSEQ multiplex PCR; TCRdb stores in-frame clones only, minus some. In the table there are about 380,000 clones, more than 75% of which are singletons. Sequenced: PBMCs or T cells enriched from blood (not recorded which). Receptors originate from a woman in her late teens or twenties who had recovered from COVID-19.

The genes are TRBV5-5 and TRBJ1-1; 8 nucleotides line up with TRBD1. Germline CDR1 and CDR2: SGHKS and YYEKEE (reference sequence). This CDR3 spans 16 amino acids. The junction had 8 bases not matched to a gene; V was cut back by 0 bases and J by 4 bases. Here the CDR3 DNA reads TGTGCCAGCAGCTTGGGACAGGGGTCGATCGGCACTGAAGCTTTCTTT. Encoded protein: CASSLGQGSIGTEAFF.

V is TRBV6-6 and J is TRBJ2-1; 7 nucleotides match TRBD2. The CDR3 contains 9 residues. Germline loops: CDR1 MNHNY, CDR2 SVGAGI (reference sequence). The CDR3 sequence is CASGGEQFF. The CDR3 DNA is TGTGCGTCGGGAGGTGAGCAGTTCTTC.

The chain joins TRBV6-5 to TRBJ2-3; 8 bases line up with TRBD2. V gave up 0 bases and J gave up 1 base; unmatched junction bases: 3. CDR3 length: 16 amino acids. The germline V gene encodes CDR1 MNHEY and CDR2 SVGAGI. This chain's CDR3 is CASSYSAGAGTDTQYF. The DNA for the CDR3 is TGTGCCAGCAGTTACTCAGCGGGAGCGGGCACAGATACGCAGTATTTT.

This clone occurred once. The rearrangement joins TRBV11-2 to TRBJ2-2; D remains unclear. Germline CDR1 is SGHAT and CDR2 is FQNNGV. Trimming removed 1 base at V and 0 bases at J, with 12 bases between. This CDR3 spans 17 amino acids. CDR3 protein: CASSLGPYTTNTGELFF. CDR3 DNA: TGTGCCAGCAGCTTAGGTCCATACACAACGAACACCGGGGAGCTGTTTTTT.

The chain recombines TRBV7-6 with TRBJ2-5, with D hard to call. The CDR3 is 12 amino acids. The V end was cut by 4 bases, the J end by 5 bases, with 8 bases between. In germline, CDR1 is SGHVS, CDR2 FNYEAQ. The CDR3 nucleotides read TGTGCCAGCAGCTATGAACGGGAGACCCAGTACTTC. As protein: CASSYERETQYF. Based on the CDR3 plus reference TRBV7-6 and TRBJ2-5, the full variable domain is GAGVSQSPRYKVTKRGQDVALRCDPISGHVSLYWYRQALGQGPEFLTYFNYEAQQDKSGLPNDRFSAERPEGSISTLTIQRTEQRDSAMYRCASSYERETQYFGPGTRLLVL.

The rearrangement uses TRBV4-2 and TRBJ1-3; the D is unclear. The CDR3 covers 13 residues. Germline CDR1 reads LGHNA; CDR2 reads YNFKEQ. Trimming shortened V by 0 bases and J by 4 bases, and 4 bases separated the two germline ends. CDR3 DNA: TGTGCCAGCAGCCAAGATCCAGGAAACACCATATATTTT. Translation: CASSQDPGNTIYF.

The chain uses TRBV6-2 or TRBV6-3 and TRBJ1-3, with TRBD1 identical over 8 bases. V lost 2 bases to trimming and J lost 2 bases; unmatched junction nucleotides: 2. There are 15 residues in the CDR3. Germline assignment: CDR1 MNHEY and CDR2 SVGEGT. The CDR3: CASSYQGAPGNTIYF. Here the CDR3 DNA reads TGTGCCAGCAGTTACCAGGGGGCACCTGGAAACACCATATATTTT.

The CDR3 region has the DNA TGTGCCAGCAGCTGGAGGGGACTAGCGCGCGACGAGCAGTACTTC. It yields the protein CASSWRGLARDEQYF. The genes are TRBV11-2 and TRBJ2-7; 10 bases agree with TRBD2. CDR1 SGHAT and CDR2 FQNNGV come from the germline V gene. This CDR3 spans 15 amino acids. V lost 4 bases and J lost 5; bases outside the gene matches: 8.

The V and J genes are TRBV12-3 or TRBV12-4 and TRBJ2-7, with 10 bases identical to TRBD1. CDR3 length: 13 amino acids. The V and J ends lost 5 bases and 6 bases, in that order; junction bases with no gene match: 4. CDR3 in amino acids: CASSPDRGLEQYF. DNA of the CDR3: TGTGCCAGCAGTCCTGACAGGGGGCTCGAGCAGTACTTC.

J is TRBJ1-2 and V is TRBV7-9; 9 bases fit TRBD1. The germline CDR1 and CDR2 sequences are SEHNR and FQNEAQ (reference sequence). This CDR3 spans 17 amino acids. Losses at the gene ends were 6 bases for V and 3 bases for J; bases not matched to a gene: 14. The CDR3 sequence: CASRASFGTGLHYGYTF. CDR3 bases: TGTGCCAGCAGAGCTTCATTCGGGACAGGGCTCCACTATGGCTACACCTTC.

The chain joins TRBV6-5 to TRBJ2-1; a weak D match, TRBD2 (6 bases). V was pared by 5 bases and J by 9 bases, with 11 bases between. Germline lookup yields CDR1 MNHEY and CDR2 SVGAGI. This CDR3 region has 12 residues. In DNA, the CDR3 is TGTGCCAGCAGTCAGGACTATGGTGAGCAGTTCTTC. Residues: CASSQDYGEQFF.

V is TRBV28 and J is TRBJ2-2; no reliable D call. Trimming shortened V by 5 bases and J by 2 bases, and 6 bases separated the two germline ends. CDR1 and CDR2 (germline): MDHEN, SYDVKM. The CDR3 has 13 residues. For the CDR3, the DNA is TGTGCCAGCAGTCCAAGCAACACCGGGGAGCTGTTTTTT. As protein: CASSPSNTGELFF. The whole variable domain, remainder taken from reference TRBV28 and TRBJ2-2, is DVKVTQSSRYLVKRTGEKVFLECVQDMDHENMFWYRQDPGLGLRLIYFSYDVKMKEKGDIPEGYSVSREKKERFSLILESASTNQTSMYLCASSPSNTGELFFGEGSRLTVL.

The chain links TRBV28 to TRBJ1-2; TRBD1 matches 11 bases. V was clipped by 1 base and J by 7 bases; unmatched bases: 5. The length of the CDR3 is 15 residues. The germline CDR1 and CDR2 sequences are MDHEN and SYDVKM. This CDR3 is CASSLFRTGGAGYTF. Written as DNA, the CDR3 is TGTGCCAGCAGTTTATTCCGGACAGGGGGCGCTGGCTACACCTTC.

The chain recombines TRBV7-8 with TRBJ1-2, with 7 bases lining up with TRBD1. The CDR3 runs 16 residues. Trimming cost V 5 bases and J 4 bases; bases outside gene matches: 13. Germline-derived CDR1 and CDR2 are SGHVS and FQNEAQ. Written as DNA, the CDR3 is TGTGCCAGCAGCACACCCGACAGGGCAGGTCTCTATGGCTACACCTTC. Translation gives CASSTPDRAGLYGYTF.

The chain uses TRBV4-3 and TRBJ1-2; possibly TRBD1 for D (5 bases). CDR3 size: 16 residues. Per the germline V gene, CDR1 is LGHNA and CDR2 is YSLEER. The V gene lost 0 bases and the J gene lost 6 bases, with 17 bases spanning the gap. As DNA, the CDR3 is TGCGCCAGCAGCCAAGATTCGCTTAGGGGATTGGATGGCTACACCTTC. Protein: CASSQDSLRGLDGYTF.

This clone has more than one count but fewer than ten. The chain carries TRBV19 and TRBJ1-2; no reliable D call. Germline CDR1 is LNHDA and CDR2 is SQIVND (reference sequence). Trimming took 0 bases from V and 6 from J, leaving 11 bases between them. The CDR3 is 14 amino acids. The CDR3 DNA reads TGTGCCAGTAGTATAGAGGCAGGTGGGCATGGCTACACCTTC. Amino acids: CASSIEAGGHGYTF.

J is TRBJ2-1 and V is TRBV7-9; 7 nucleotides agree with TRBD2. With V trimmed by 5 bases and J by 6 bases, 13 bases remained unmatched. Looked up from germline, CDR1 is SEHNR and CDR2 is FQNEAQ (reference sequence). This CDR3 has 16 residues. DNA of the CDR3: TGTGCCAGCAGCCCAGTCCCCGGACTAGGCAGCAATGAGCAGTTCTTC. This sequence encodes CASSPVPGLGSNEQFF.

The chain joins TRBV19 to TRBJ2-5, with 8 bases fitting TRBD2. V lost 1 base to trimming and J lost 2 bases; unmatched junction nucleotides: 3. This CDR3 comprises 15 residues. The germline CDR1 and CDR2 sequences are LNHDA and SQIVND (reference sequence). The CDR3 DNA reads as TGTGCCAGTAGTATAGGGTCTAGCGGGCAAGAGACCCAGTACTTC. It translates to CASSIGSSGQETQYF.